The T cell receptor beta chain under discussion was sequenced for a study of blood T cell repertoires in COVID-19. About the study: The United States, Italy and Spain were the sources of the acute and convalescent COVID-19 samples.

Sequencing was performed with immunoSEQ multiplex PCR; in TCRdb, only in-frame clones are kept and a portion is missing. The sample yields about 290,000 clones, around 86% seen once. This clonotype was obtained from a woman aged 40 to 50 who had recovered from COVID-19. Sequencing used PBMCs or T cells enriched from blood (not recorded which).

The CDR3 bases are TGCGCCAGCAGCAAAGACAGGGCGGACTATGGCTACACCTTC. Translated, it gives CASSKDRADYGYTF. The chain employs TRBV5-1 and TRBJ1-2; 7 bases align to TRBD1. The CDR3 covers 14 residues. Germline lookup yields CDR1 SGHRS and CDR2 YFSETQ. V trimming: 4 bases; J trimming: 3 bases; junction bases outside the gene matches: 6.